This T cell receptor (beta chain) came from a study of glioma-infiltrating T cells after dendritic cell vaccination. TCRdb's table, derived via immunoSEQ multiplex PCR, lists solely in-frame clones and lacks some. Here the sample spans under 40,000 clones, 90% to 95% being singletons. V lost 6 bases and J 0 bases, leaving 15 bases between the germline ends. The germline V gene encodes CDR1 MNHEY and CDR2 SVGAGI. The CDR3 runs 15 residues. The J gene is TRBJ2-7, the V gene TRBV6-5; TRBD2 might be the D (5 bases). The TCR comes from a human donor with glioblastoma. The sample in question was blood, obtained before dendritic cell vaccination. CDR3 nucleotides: TGTGCCAGCAGAGGAGGAGGACGGAGCTCCTACGAGCAGTACTTC. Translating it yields CASRGGGRSSYEQYF.